Following are 26 T cell receptor beta chains from one sample sequenced in a study of post-analysis software for immune sequencing data. Notes on the study in general: Higher frequency in patients than in controls was seen for 5 or 6 TRBV segments, with TRBV5-6, TRBV5-1 and TRBV20-1 among them.

Carried by the TCR beta cDNA libraries were unique molecular identifiers. TCRdb re-derived calls from the PCR reads in MiXCR, one entry per CDR3 protein. This repertoire shows around 700,000 distinct CDR3 sequences, 55% to 70% found once; its top ten account for roughly 10%. No antigen is known for these receptors. Specimen: blood. The receptors derive from a girl aged 2 to 9 with multiple sclerosis.

The V call is TRBV12-5, the J call TRBJ2-7, with 8 positions matching TRBD1. The V gene end was trimmed by 1 base and the J gene end by 0 bases; junction bases not matched to a gene: 8. Germline CDR1 is LGHNT and CDR2 is FRNRAP. The CDR3 length is 17 residues. CDR3: CASGLDTRGPSSYEQYF. CDR3 nucleotides: TGTGCTAGTGGTTTGGACACCAGGGGGCCCTCCTCCTACGAGCAGTACTTC.

V and J are TRBV27 and TRBJ1-5, with TRBD1 matching over 7 bases. Germline V gives CDR1 MNHEY, CDR2 SMNVEV (reference sequence). V trimming: 5 bases; J trimming: 3 bases; junction bases outside the gene matches: 7. The CDR3 length is 15 residues. CDR3 amino acids: CASSPYRGDNQPQHF. Here the CDR3 DNA reads TGTGCCAGCAGTCCATACAGGGGTGACAATCAGCCCCAGCATTTT.

The chain recombines TRBV27 with TRBJ1-1; 9 bases agree with TRBD1. CDR3 size: 14 residues. Germline V gene data show CDR1 as MNHEY and CDR2 as SMNVEV (reference sequence). The ends lost 6 bases at V and 2 bases at J; junction bases unmatched: 4. CDR3 residues: CASSDTGGNTEAFF. In DNA form, the CDR3 reads TGTGCCAGCAGCGATACAGGGGGCAACACTGAAGCTTTCTTT.

This sequence joins TRBV18 and TRBJ2-1; possible D gene TRBD1, 6 bases. The CDR3 runs 13 residues. With 4 bases removed from V and 5 bases from J, the gap between germline ends came to 9 bases. CDR1 and CDR2 (germline): KGHSH, LQKENI. The CDR3 loop reads CASSQRTDNEQFF. The CDR3 nucleotides are TGTGCCAGCTCACAACGGACAGACAATGAGCAGTTCTTC.

The CDR3 bases are TGTGCCAGCGGGCCACGGGCCTATGGCTACACCTTC. Protein: CASGPRAYGYTF. The chain joins TRBV6-1 to TRBJ1-2; D ambiguous. The V end was cut by 8 bases, the J end by 4 bases, with 11 bases between. The CDR3 runs to 12 residues. Germline lookup yields CDR1 MNHNS and CDR2 SASEGT.

This chain connects TRBV29-1 to TRBJ2-7; 7 nucleotides match TRBD1. The CDR3 sequence is 13 residues long. The ends lost 7 bases at V and 0 bases at J; junction bases unmatched: 6. Germline CDR1 reads SQVTM; CDR2 reads ANQGSEA. The CDR3 loop reads CSAIRDSSYEQYF. The CDR3 region has the DNA TGCAGCGCCATCCGGGACAGCTCCTACGAGCAGTACTTC.

This clonotype was observed once. The genes are TRBV27 and TRBJ1-1, with a possible D match to TRBD1 (5 bases). Per the germline V gene, CDR1 is MNHEY and CDR2 is SMNVEV (reference sequence). V lost 0 bases, J lost 1 base, and 9 bases lay in between. The CDR3 is 15 amino acids. CDR3 coding DNA: TGTGCCAGCAGTTTATCGAGACAGACGAACACTGAAGCTTTCTTT. Translated: CASSLSRQTNTEAFF.

The chain carries TRBV5-1 and TRBJ1-5; D remains unclear. The germline gives CDR1 SGHRS, CDR2 YFSETQ. V lost 0 bases, J lost 0 bases, and 7 bases lay in between. This CDR3 is 15 amino acids long. The CDR3 DNA reads TGCGCCAGCAGCTTGGAGCCCTATAGCAATCAGCCCCAGCATTTT. It specifies CASSLEPYSNQPQHF.

This clonotype was detected a few times. The gene calls are TRBV4-3 and TRBJ2-5; no definite D call. Germline values: CDR1 LGHNA, CDR2 YSLEER. This CDR3 is 15 amino acids long. The V end lost 2 bases, the J end lost 1 base, and 11 bases lay between the germline ends. CDR3 region: CASSQSAATQETQYF. The DNA of the CDR3 is TGCGCCAGCAGCCAATCTGCGGCTACCCAAGAGACCCAGTACTTC.

With regard to this clonotype: A read error may account for a junction end that differs from germline. V gene TRBV6-5 combines with J gene TRBJ1-1; D possibly corresponds to TRBD1 (6 bases). The germline CDR1 and CDR2 sequences are MNHEY and SVGAGI. The CDR3 extends over 15 amino acids. This CDR3 is CASSYRVGVGTEAFF. In DNA, the CDR3 is TGCGCCAGCAGTTACAGGGTTGGGGTTGGCACTGAAGCTTTCTTT.

This clonotype was observed a few times. The chain joins TRBV4-1 to TRBJ2-7; possibly TRBD2 for D (5 bases). Trimming cost V 1 base and J 0 bases, with 10 bases left between them. The CDR3 is 15 residues long. Germline V gene lookup returns CDR1 MGHRA and CDR2 YSYEKL. CDR3 nucleotides: TGCGCCAGCAGCCAAGTAAGCGGAAGCTCCTACGAGCAGTACTTC. Translated, it gives CASSQVSGSSYEQYF.

The V and J genes are TRBV3-1 and TRBJ2-7; 9 bases fit TRBD1. This CDR3 spans 15 amino acids. Germline V gene lookup returns CDR1 LGHDT and CDR2 YNNKEL (reference sequence). V was clipped by 4 bases and J by 2 bases; unmatched bases: 6. CDR3 residues: CASSPRQGVAYEQYF. CDR3 nucleotide sequence: TGTGCCAGCAGCCCCCGACAGGGGGTCGCCTACGAGCAGTACTTC.

The V and J genes are TRBV2 and TRBJ1-2; TRBD1 agrees at 7 bases. Losses at the gene ends were 8 bases for V and 7 bases for J; bases not matched to a gene: 13. In germline, CDR1 is SNHLY, CDR2 FYNNEI. The CDR3 contains 14 residues. Here the CDR3 DNA reads TGTGCCAGCCCTAAAACGACAGGGTTCAGTGGCTACACCTTC. It yields the protein CASPKTTGFSGYTF.

The V gene is TRBV6-2 or TRBV6-3, the J gene TRBJ1-4; 7 bases fit TRBD1. CDR3 size: 16 residues. Per the germline V gene, CDR1 is MNHEY and CDR2 is SVGEGT. The trim removed 5 bases at V and 5 bases at J, leaving 11 bases unmatched. CDR3 amino acids: CASSPDPTGRNEKLFF. In DNA, the CDR3 is TGTGCCAGCAGTCCCGACCCGACAGGGCGAAATGAAAAACTGTTTTTT.

This clonotype was detected a few times. The chain recombines TRBV15 with TRBJ2-3; D gene ambiguous. Per germline, CDR1 LNHNV and CDR2 YYDKDF (reference sequence). Trimming took 2 bases from V and 4 from J, leaving 13 bases between them. This CDR3 contains 15 residues. CDR3 sequence (DNA): TGTGCCACCAGCAGACCCATCCTGGGCCCAGATACGCAGTATTTT. This gives the protein CATSRPILGPDTQYF.

This chain joins TRBV7-2 and TRBJ2-7, with a tentative D call TRBD2 (6 bases). Trimming stripped 5 bases from V and 2 bases from J, with 16 bases between. The germline CDR1 and CDR2 sequences are SGHTA and FQGNSA. This CDR3 has 15 amino acids. The CDR3 sequence is CASSHPGTSAYEQYF. The CDR3 DNA is TGTGCCAGCAGCCATCCCGGGACTTCAGCCTACGAGCAGTACTTC.

This clonotype was counted only a few times. This rearrangement joins TRBV6-5 to TRBJ2-7; 13 bases map to TRBD2. V shed 2 bases, J shed 6 bases, and the junction held 4 bases outside the gene matches. CDR3 size: 15 residues. Germline V gives CDR1 MNHEY, CDR2 SVGAGI. DNA of the CDR3: TGTGCCAGCAGTTACCTAGGACTAGCGGGAGTCGAGCAGTACTTC. This sequence encodes CASSYLGLAGVEQYF.

This clonotype has more than one count but fewer than ten. The chain has TRBV5-1 and TRBJ1-1; 9 bases map to TRBD1. Germline assignment: CDR1 SGHRS and CDR2 YFSETQ. The CDR3 is 14 residues long. V lost 4 bases, J lost 3 bases, and 4 bases stayed unmatched. This CDR3 is CASSQGQGYTEAFF. Here the CDR3 DNA reads TGCGCCAGCAGCCAGGGACAGGGCTACACTGAAGCTTTCTTT.

This clonotype has only one observation. The V and J genes are TRBV14 and TRBJ2-4, with a weak D call TRBD1 (7 bases). V shed 4 bases and J shed 6 bases, with 16 bases lying between them. CDR3 length: 15 amino acids. Looked up from germline, CDR1 is SGHDN and CDR2 is FVKESK. CDR3 DNA: TGTGCCAGCAGCCGCCGCGGGACAGCCCCAAACATTCAGTACTTC. Translating it yields CASSRRGTAPNIQYF.

This chain links TRBV5-1 with TRBJ2-5; 7 nucleotides agree with TRBD1. The length of the CDR3 is 15 residues. Germline loops: CDR1 SGHRS, CDR2 YFSETQ. V lost 3 bases to trimming and J lost 3 bases; unmatched junction nucleotides: 8. CDR3 sequence (DNA): TGCGCCAGCAGCTCCTACAGGGGACGGGAAGAGACCCAGTACTTC. Encoded protein: CASSSYRGREETQYF.

The chain carries TRBV15 and TRBJ1-2, with 8 positions matching TRBD1. CDR1 is LNHNV, CDR2 YYDKDF, per germline (reference sequence). The J segment lost 4 bases and the V segment lost 0 bases, leaving 7 bases of the junction unmatched. There are 16 residues in the CDR3. CDR3 bases: TGTGCCACCAGCAGAGAGGGGACAGGCCTCAGCTATGGCTACACCTTC. Translating it yields CATSREGTGLSYGYTF.

This chain links TRBV29-1 with TRBJ1-1; D is perhaps TRBD1 (5 bases). V lost 4 bases and J lost 2, with 11 bases in between. Germline assignment: CDR1 SQVTM and CDR2 ANQGSEA. The length of the CDR3 is 13 residues. Here the CDR3 reads CSVVRGPNTEAFF. The DNA for the CDR3 is TGCAGCGTTGTACGGGGCCCTAACACTGAAGCTTTCTTT.

The chain joins TRBV7-2 to TRBJ2-7, with 12 nucleotides matching TRBD2. Germline values: CDR1 SGHTA, CDR2 FQGNSA. The CDR3 has 14 amino acids. The ends lost 2 bases at V and 4 bases at J; junction bases unmatched: 0. The CDR3 nucleotides are TGTGCCAGCAGCTTACTAGCGGGGGGGTACGAGCAGTACTTC. Its protein product is CASSLLAGGYEQYF.

The table lists this clonotype with a few counts. The chain carries TRBV5-6 and TRBJ2-3; D is undetermined. The V end was cut by 4 bases, the J end by 6 bases, with 9 bases between. Germline loops: CDR1 SGHDT, CDR2 YYEEEE. This CDR3 comprises 12 residues. CDR3 sequence (DNA): TGTGCCAGCAGCCAGATTCCGGATACGCAGTATTTT. Translated: CASSQIPDTQYF.

The chain has TRBV19 and TRBJ1-2, with TRBD1 as a possible D gene (6 bases). In germline, CDR1 is LNHDA, CDR2 SQIVND (reference sequence). Trimming pared 10 bases from V and 7 bases from J, leaving 13 bases between. The CDR3 is 11 residues long. The CDR3: CATNRVGGYTF. CDR3 nucleotides: TGTGCCACCAACAGGGTGGGTGGCTACACCTTC.

This clonotype was detected many times. J is TRBJ2-6 and V is TRBV6-4, with D perhaps matching TRBD1 or TRBD2 (5 bases each). From germline, CDR1 is MRHNA and CDR2 SNTAGT. V gave up 3 bases and J gave up 1 base, with 10 bases separating them. The CDR3 consists of 16 residues. The CDR3 spells CASSENGGSGANVLTF. CDR3 DNA sequence: TGTGCCAGCAGTGAAAATGGGGGTTCTGGGGCCAACGTCCTGACTTTC.